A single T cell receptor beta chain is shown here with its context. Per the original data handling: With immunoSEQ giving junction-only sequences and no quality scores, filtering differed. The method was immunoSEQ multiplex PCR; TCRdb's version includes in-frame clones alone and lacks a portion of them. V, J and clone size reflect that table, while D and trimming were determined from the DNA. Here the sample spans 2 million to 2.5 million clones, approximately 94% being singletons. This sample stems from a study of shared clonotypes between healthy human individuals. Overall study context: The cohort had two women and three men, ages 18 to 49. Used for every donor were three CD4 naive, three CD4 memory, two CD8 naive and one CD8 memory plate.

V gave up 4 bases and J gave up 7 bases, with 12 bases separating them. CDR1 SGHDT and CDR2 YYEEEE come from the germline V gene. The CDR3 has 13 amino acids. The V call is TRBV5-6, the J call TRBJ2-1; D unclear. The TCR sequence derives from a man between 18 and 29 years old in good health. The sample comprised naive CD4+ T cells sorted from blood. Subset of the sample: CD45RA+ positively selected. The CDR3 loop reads CASSPDTLNEQFF. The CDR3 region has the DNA TGTGCCAGCAGCCCTGACACCCTAAATGAGCAGTTCTTC.